This TCR beta chain was captured in a study of PD-1 blockade in classical Hodgkin lymphoma. Findings and limits, study-wide: For complete responders, baseline diversity was comparable to that of newly diagnosed patients. Factors driving the repertoire differences, possibly disease activity or prior therapy, remain undefined. CD4+ TCR diversity rose significantly by C4D1, and CD8+ TCR diversity did not. Patients who initiated nivolumab within 1 year of ASCT were excluded.

Exposure to brentuximab vedotin varied, and each patient had relapsed following autologous stem cell transplantation. Using magnetic negative selection, the CD4+ T cells were separated out of thawed PBMCs. Per the germline V gene, CDR1 is LGHNT and CDR2 is FRNRAP. This CDR3 spans 16 amino acids. Trimming removed 0 bases from V and 5 bases from J; junction bases left unmatched: 6. Turning to this clone: Its antigen is not known.

Using immunoSEQ multiplex PCR, the repertoire was profiled, and TCRdb retains in-frame clones only, with some absent. In the table there are approximately 28,000 clones, 70% to 80% of which are singletons. This chain links TRBV12-5 with TRBJ2-5, with 10 bases aligning to TRBD2. This clonotype was obtained from a human donor with classical Hodgkin lymphoma. The source material was CD4+ T cells from blood, sampled at baseline. The CDR3 region has the DNA TGTGCTAGTGGTTTGGTAGTAGCGGGGGGTCCTGAGACCCAGTACTTC. Its translation: CASGLVVAGGPETQYF.